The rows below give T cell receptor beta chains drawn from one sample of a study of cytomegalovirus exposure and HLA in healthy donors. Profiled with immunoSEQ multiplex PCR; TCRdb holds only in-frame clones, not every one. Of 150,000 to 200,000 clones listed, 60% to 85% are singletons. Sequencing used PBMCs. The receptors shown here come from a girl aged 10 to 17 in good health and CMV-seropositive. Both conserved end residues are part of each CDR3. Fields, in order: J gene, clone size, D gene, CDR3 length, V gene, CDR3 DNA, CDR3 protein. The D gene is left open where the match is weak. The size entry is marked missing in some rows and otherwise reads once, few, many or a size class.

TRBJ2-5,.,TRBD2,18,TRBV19,TGTGCCAGTAGTATCGGATTAGCGGGGGGGCGGAATCAAGAGACCCAGTACTTC,CASSIGLAGGRNQETQYF
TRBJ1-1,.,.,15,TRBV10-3,TGTGCCATCAGTAACCTTCAGGGAATGGACACTGAAGCTTTCTTT,CAISNLQGMDTEAFF
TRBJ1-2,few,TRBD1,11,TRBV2,TGTGCCAGCAGGGACAGGGCATCTAACACCTTC,CASRDRASNTF
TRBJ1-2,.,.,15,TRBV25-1,TGTGCCAGCAGTGAATCGGGGGGAATCGGCTATGGCTACACCTTC,CASSESGGIGYGYTF
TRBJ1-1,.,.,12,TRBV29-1,TGCAGCGTTGCGGCGGGGAACACTGAAGCTTTCTTT,CSVAAGNTEAFF
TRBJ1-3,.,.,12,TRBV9,TGTGCCAGCGCGGCACCTGGAAACACCATATATTTT,CASAAPGNTIYF
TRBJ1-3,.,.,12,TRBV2,TGTGCCAGCAGTTCAGGGGTTAGCACCATATATTTT,CASSSGVSTIYF
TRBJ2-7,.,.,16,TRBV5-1,TGCGCCAGCAGCTTGGACAGTTTTCAGAGGGCCTACGAGCAGTACTTC,CASSLDSFQRAYEQYF
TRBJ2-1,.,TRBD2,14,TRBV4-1,TGCGCCAGCAGCCATCTAGCGGGGGCCAATGAGCAGTTCTTC,CASSHLAGANEQFF
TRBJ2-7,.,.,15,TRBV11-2,TGTGCCAGCAGCTTAGTGCAGGGTATTACCTACGAGCAGTACTTC,CASSLVQGITYEQYF
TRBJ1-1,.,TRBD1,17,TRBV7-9,TGTGCCAGCAGCTTAGACCCCGGACAGGGGTTGAACACTGAAGCTTTCTTT,CASSLDPGQGLNTEAFF
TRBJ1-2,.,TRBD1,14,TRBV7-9,TGTGCCAGCAGCTCGGGGACAGGGGATTATGGCTACACCTTC,CASSSGTGDYGYTF
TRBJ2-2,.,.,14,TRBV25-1,TGTGCCAGCCGCGACAGGACTCAGACCGGGGAGCTGTTTTTT,CASRDRTQTGELFF
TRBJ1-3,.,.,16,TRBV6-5,TGTGCCAGCAGTTACTCGGGGTCCGGGACTGGAAACACCATATATTTT,CASSYSGSGTGNTIYF
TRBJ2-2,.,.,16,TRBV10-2,TGCGCCAGCAGCCGCACCGGGACTTTCAACACCGGGGAGCTGTTTTTT,CASSRTGTFNTGELFF
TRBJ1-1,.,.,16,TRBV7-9,TGTGCCAGCAGCTTAGCGCCGAGGGACAACCCCGCTGAAGCTTTCTTT,CASSLAPRDNPAEAFF
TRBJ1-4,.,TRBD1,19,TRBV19,TGTGCCAGTAGTTTAGTCCCCCCCGGGACAGGGGGCTCTAATGAAAAACTGTTTTTT,CASSLVPPGTGGSNEKLFF
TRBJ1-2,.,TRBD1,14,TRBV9,TGTGCCAGCAGCGTAGAGGCAGGGGGCAATGGCTACACCTTC,CASSVEAGGNGYTF
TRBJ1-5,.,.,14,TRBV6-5,TGTGCCAGCTCGCGGGAGGGGAGGGTTCAGCCCCAGCATTTT,CASSREGRVQPQHF
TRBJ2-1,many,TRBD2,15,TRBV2,TGTGCCAGCACCGGCGGGACTAGCGGGACAAATGAGCAGTTCTTC,CASTGGTSGTNEQFF
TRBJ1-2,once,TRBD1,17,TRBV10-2,TGCGCCAGCAGCCCGGACAGGGAGTTCATCTTCCTCTATGGCTACACCTTC,CASSPDREFIFLYGYTF
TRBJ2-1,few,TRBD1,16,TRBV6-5,TGTGCCAGCAGTTACTCAAGGACAGGGTCCTACAATGAGCAGTTCTTC,CASSYSRTGSYNEQFF